This T cell receptor beta chain derives from a study of OX40 agonist ivuxolimab in advanced cancers. The overall study: Cohort: roughly 79% men, mean age approximately 66, aged roughly 20 to 79.

Some clones are missing from TCRdb's copy, which holds only in-frame ones; the method was immunoSEQ multiplex PCR. The sample has under 140,000 clones; 89% are singletons. This clone appeared once. This receptor was taken from an adult with an advanced solid tumor such as melanoma, head and neck, liver or kidney cancer. Source: CD4+ or CD8+ T cells sorted from blood, taken in a trial of the OX40 agonist ivuxolimab.

The CDR3 DNA sequence: TGTGCCTGGAGTGTCCCTAGCGGGAGAACTGCAGATACGCAGTATTTT. This codes for CAWSVPSGRTADTQYF. The chain links TRBV30 to TRBJ2-3; 10 nucleotides align to TRBD2. After removal of 0 bases from V and 4 bases from J, the junction contained 7 bases not matched to a gene. Germline V gene sequence: CDR1 GTSNPN, CDR2 SVGIG (reference sequence). This CDR3 is built from 16 residues.